This TCR beta chain was sequenced in a study of beta chain features in type 1 diabetes. Notes on the study in general: Junctions at VDJ sites from type 1 diabetes patients had fewer insertions and more deletions.

CDR1 and CDR2 from the germline V gene are SGHVS and FQNEAQ. The CDR3 totals 16 residues. V lost 2 bases, J lost 7 bases, and 10 bases stayed unmatched. The study reverse transcribed the entire isolated RNA, so it sequenced expressed TCRB transcripts. The data were produced by immunoSEQ multiplex PCR, yet TCRdb's version contains in-frame clones alone and is incomplete. Of hundreds of thousands of clones listed, 13% to 15% are singletons. Turning to this clone: Its antigen is unidentified.

The chain recombines TRBV7-8 with TRBJ2-1; TRBD2 matches 8 bases. Material: central memory CD4+ T cells from blood. The source is a man aged 25 to 45 in good health. The CDR3 region is CASSLRREVIANEQFF. The CDR3 nucleotides read TGTGCCAGCAGCTTAAGGCGGGAGGTTATAGCAAATGAGCAGTTCTTC. Looking up the rest from reference TRBV7-8 and TRBJ2-1 gives the full variable domain: GAGVSQSPRYKVAKRGQDVALRCDPISGHVSLFWYQQALGQGPEFLTYFQNEAQLDKSGLPSDRFFAERPEGSVSTLKIQRTQQEDSAVYLCASSLRREVIANEQFFGPGTRLTVL.